Presented here are 26 T cell receptor beta chains from one specimen sequenced in a study of blood T cells in healthy people across ages. A second PCR, run for roughly 7 to 12 cycles, used a sample-barcoded 5' primer plus a J-beta primer mix. TCRdb called the 5' RACE reads again in MiXCR, with one record for every CDR3 protein. The sample yields 550,000 to 750,000 distinct CDR3 sequences, 21% seen once. Sequencing was carried out using blood. Receptors were obtained from a man in his 70s in good health.

The chain links TRBV20-1 to TRBJ1-4; unclear D gene. The CDR3 has 11 amino acids. Deletions cut 6 bases from V and 6 bases from J, with 8 bases between. Germline CDR1 and CDR2: DFQATT and SNEGSKA (reference sequence). This chain's CDR3 is CSASRDEKLFF. CDR3 bases: TGCAGTGCCAGTAGGGATGAAAAACTGTTTTTT.

This clonotype has ten or more counts. The chain has TRBV11-2 and TRBJ2-5; D is tentatively TRBD1 or TRBD2 (5 bases each). The germline gives CDR1 SGHAT, CDR2 FQNNGV. Trimming removed 4 bases at V and 3 bases at J, with 9 bases between. This CDR3 spans 13 amino acids. CDR3 loop: CASSSGTKETQYF. The CDR3 region has the DNA TGTGCCAGCAGCTCCGGGACGAAAGAGACCCAGTACTTC.

This clonotype was observed a handful of times. V is TRBV12-3 or TRBV12-4 and J is TRBJ2-2, with 10 bases fitting TRBD2. CDR3 length: 15 residues. The junction had 9 bases not matched to a gene; V was cut back by 8 bases and J by 6 bases. The CDR3 sequence is CASGLVGTSAGELFF. The CDR3 coding sequence is TGTGCCAGCGGATTGGTTGGGACTAGCGCCGGGGAGCTGTTTTTT.

V usage is TRBV5-1 and J usage is TRBJ2-1, with TRBD2 identical over 12 bases. CDR3 size: 17 residues. V shed 4 bases, J shed 9 bases, and the junction held 14 bases outside the gene matches. Germline CDR1 is SGHRS and CDR2 is YFSETQ. The CDR3 protein is CASSIGSLAGGRIEQFF. The CDR3 coding sequence is TGCGCCAGCAGCATTGGATCTCTAGCGGGAGGGCGTATTGAGCAGTTCTTC.

This clonotype has only a few counts. The chain joins TRBV5-1 to TRBJ2-3; 8 bases are shared with TRBD2. The CDR3 extends over 15 amino acids. Germline V gene sequence: CDR1 SGHRS, CDR2 YFSETQ. The V gene end was trimmed by 5 bases and the J gene end by 6 bases; junction bases not matched to a gene: 11. The CDR3 spells CASSPAGGPMDTQYF. The CDR3 DNA is TGCGCCAGCAGTCCGGCGGGAGGACCAATGGATACGCAGTATTTT.

Concerning this clonotype itself: This likely comes from a read error, as the CDR3 has no conserved phenylalanine or tryptophan at its end. The rearrangement links TRBV24-1 to TRBJ2-1; TRBD1 is a possible D gene (6 bases). Per the germline V gene, CDR1 is KGHDR and CDR2 is SFDVKD. This CDR3 region has 14 residues. With 4 bases removed from V and 5 bases from J, the gap between germline ends came to 11 bases. CDR3 nucleotide sequence: TGTGCCACCAGTGACCAACAGGGTAACAATGAGCAGTTCCTC. Its protein is CATSDQQGNNEQFL.

V usage is TRBV2 and J usage is TRBJ2-3; the match to TRBD2 covers 8 bases. This CDR3 spans 14 amino acids. CDR1 and CDR2 (germline): SNHLY, FYNNEI. V lost 9 bases and J lost 0; bases outside the gene matches: 5. CDR3 protein: CARRLATSTDTQYF. CDR3 DNA: TGTGCCAGGAGACTAGCGACTAGCACAGATACGCAGTATTTT.

This clonotype was seen more than once but under ten times. The chain employs TRBV27 and TRBJ2-6, with D perhaps being TRBD1 or TRBD2 (5 bases each). Between the trimmed V and J ends, which lost 2 bases and 15 bases, there was a span of 17 bases. Germline V gene lookup returns CDR1 MNHEY and CDR2 SMNVEV (reference sequence). The length of the CDR3 is 14 residues. CDR3 loop: CASSLNAPRDGLTF. The CDR3 DNA reads TGTGCCAGCAGTTTAAATGCCCCTCGGGACGGCCTGACTTTC. Full variable domain (rest looked up from reference TRBV27 and TRBJ2-6): EAQVTQNPRYLITVTGKKLTVTCSQNMNHEYMSWYRQDPGLGLRQIYYSMNVEVTDKGDVPEGYKVSRKEKRNFPLILESPSPNQTSLYFCASSLNAPRDGLTFGAGSRLTVL.

This clonotype has a handful of counts. This chain uses TRBV21-1 with TRBJ1-4. TRBV21-1 is labeled a pseudogene. This CDR3 region has 15 residues. The CDR3 loop reads CASSVPSGPPGKLFF. For the CDR3, the DNA is TGTGCCAGCAGCGTACCTTCGGGCCCCCCCGGAAAACTGTTTTTT.

The chain is built from TRBV5-1 and TRBJ2-7; D might be TRBD1 or TRBD2, each matching 5 bases. Deletions cut 4 bases from V and 2 bases from J, with 16 bases between. The CDR3 sequence is 15 residues long. Germline V gene sequence: CDR1 SGHRS, CDR2 YFSETQ. DNA for the CDR3: TGCGCCAGCAGCCCACCCCGGGACGGGACCTACGAGCAGTACTTC. Translating gives CASSPPRDGTYEQYF.

This clonotype has at least ten counts. The V and J genes are TRBV7-9 and TRBJ2-2; 7 bases are shared with TRBD2. The CDR3 totals 15 residues. Trimming removed 4 bases from V and 4 bases from J; junction bases left unmatched: 6. Per germline, CDR1 SEHNR and CDR2 FQNEAQ (reference sequence). The CDR3 region has the DNA TGTGCCAGCAGCTCTAGCGGCAGGGCCACCGGGGAGCTGTTTTTT. Encoded protein: CASSSSGRATGELFF.

The chain carries TRBV7-9 and TRBJ1-1, with a possible D match to TRBD1 (5 bases). V dropped 7 bases and J dropped 5 bases, with 11 bases sitting between them. The CDR3 totals 12 residues. Per the germline V gene, CDR1 is SEHNR and CDR2 is FQNEAQ (reference sequence). This chain's CDR3 is CASTKWGTEAFF. The CDR3 DNA follows: TGTGCCAGCACCAAATGGGGGACTGAAGCTTTCTTT.

This clonotype showed up just a few times. The gene calls are TRBV20-1 and TRBJ2-1; D call uncertain. Per the germline V gene, CDR1 is DFQATT and CDR2 is SNEGSKA (reference sequence). This CDR3 is built from 13 residues. V was pared by 3 bases and J by 9 bases, with 15 bases between. The CDR3 here is CSASSTARSEQFF. CDR3 nucleotides: TGCAGTGCTAGTTCCACCGCCAGGAGTGAGCAGTTCTTC.

The sample holds one count of this clonotype. This chain connects TRBV5-4 to TRBJ2-1; D remains ambiguous. The V and J ends lost 1 base and 5 bases respectively, with 10 bases between them. The CDR3 contains 14 residues. Germline CDR1 reads SGHNT; CDR2 reads YYREEE (reference sequence). The CDR3 region has the DNA TGTGCCAGCAGCTTGAAAGGGCCCAACAATGAGCAGTTCTTC. The encoded protein is CASSLKGPNNEQFF. Full variable domain (missing parts from reference TRBV5-4 and TRBJ2-1): ETGVTQSPTHLIKTRGQQVTLRCSSQSGHNTVSWYQQALGQGPQFIFQYYREEENGRGNFPPRFSGLQFPNYSSELNVNALELDDSALYLCASSLKGPNNEQFFGPGTRLTVL.

At least ten counts were recorded for this clonotype. The rearrangement joins TRBV29-1 to TRBJ2-7; D might be TRBD1 (6 bases). With 7 bases removed from V and 4 bases from J, the gap between germline ends came to 17 bases. This CDR3 has 13 residues. CDR1 is SQVTM, CDR2 ANQGSEA, per germline. The CDR3 here is CSASQGWGYEQYF. CDR3 DNA sequence: TGCAGCGCATCACAGGGATGGGGTTACGAGCAGTACTTC.

This clonotype was observed many times. This chain's CDR3 is CASSQTSGRNNEQFF. Written as DNA, the CDR3 is TGCGCCAGCAGCCAAACTAGCGGGAGGAATAATGAGCAGTTCTTC. This chain joins TRBV5-1 and TRBJ2-1; 12 bases line up with TRBD2. The junction had 6 bases not matched to a gene; V was cut back by 4 bases and J by 7 bases. Germline-derived CDR1 and CDR2 are SGHRS and YFSETQ. This CDR3 spans 15 amino acids.

This chain joins TRBV29-1 and TRBJ1-1, with D unresolved. This CDR3 comprises 13 residues. Trimming took off 6 bases at V and 0 bases at J, with 11 bases between the two ends. In germline, CDR1 is SQVTM, CDR2 ANQGSEA. The CDR3 coding sequence is TGCAGCGTAAGGCCTTCAATGAACACTGAAGCTTTCTTT. Translated: CSVRPSMNTEAFF.

A few counts support this clonotype. CDR3 region: CASSHVGIGRSAELFF. For the CDR3, the DNA is TGTGCCAGTAGTCACGTTGGCATCGGCCGTAGCGCGGAGCTGTTTTTT. This chain uses TRBV19 with TRBJ2-2, with a possible D match to TRBD2 (5 bases). Looked up from germline, CDR1 is LNHDA and CDR2 is SQIVND (reference sequence). CDR3 length: 16 amino acids. Trimming removed 5 bases at V and 10 bases at J, with 23 bases between. Together with reference TRBV19 and TRBJ2-2, the CDR3 gives the full variable domain: DGGITQSPKYLFRKEGQNVTLSCEQNLNHDAMYWYRQDPGQGLRLIYYSQIVNDFQKGDIAEGYSVSREKKESFPLTVTSAQKNPTAFYLCASSHVGIGRSAELFFGEGSRLTVL.

This clonotype was seen a few times. Here the CDR3 reads CASRGIEQFF. The CDR3 DNA follows: TGTGCCAGCAGGGGGATTGAGCAGTTCTTC. This chain joins TRBV6-2 or TRBV6-3 and TRBJ2-1; D ambiguous. The CDR3 covers 10 residues. Germline V gives CDR1 MNHEY, CDR2 SVGEGT. Trimming stripped 6 bases from V and 9 bases from J, with 6 bases between.

Many counts were recorded for this clonotype. The chain has TRBV4-3 and TRBJ2-7, with D perhaps assigned TRBD1 or TRBD2 (5 bases each). Between the trimmed V and J ends, which lost 2 bases and 0 bases, there was a span of 11 bases. The germline CDR1 and CDR2 sequences are LGHNA and YSLEER. The CDR3 has 15 residues. The CDR3 DNA is TGCGCCAGCAGCCAAAACCGGGACGCCTCCTACGAGCAGTACTTC. Its protein product is CASSQNRDASYEQYF.

A few counts support this clonotype. The chain carries TRBV7-2 and TRBJ1-2; TRBD1 aligns across 7 bases. The CDR3 runs to 14 residues. Germline CDR1 is SGHTA and CDR2 is FQGNSA. Unmatched junction bases numbered 3, after V lost 5 bases and J lost 0 bases. As DNA, the CDR3 is TGTGCCAGCAGCCAGGGACAGACTAACTATGGCTACACCTTC. Amino acids: CASSQGQTNYGYTF.

V and J are TRBV27 and TRBJ2-5, with TRBD2 matching over 9 bases. The DNA end favors TRBJ2-7, so the J call may be wrong. This CDR3 spans 15 amino acids. Germline values: CDR1 MNHEY, CDR2 SMNVEV (reference sequence). CDR3 sequence (DNA): TGTGCCAGCAGTTCAATGACTAGCGGTTATTACGAGCAGTACTTC. Its protein is CASSSMTSGYYEQYF.

This clonotype was seen once. The rearrangement joins TRBV18 to TRBJ1-1; possibly TRBD1 for D (6 bases). This CDR3 has 14 residues. Trimming shortened V by 5 bases and J by 0 bases, and 10 bases separated the two germline ends. Per the germline V gene, CDR1 is KGHSH and CDR2 is LQKENI. The CDR3 loop is CASSAGAMNTEAFF. CDR3 in DNA: TGTGCCAGCTCAGCGGGGGCGATGAACACTGAAGCTTTCTTT.

V usage is TRBV7-2 and J usage is TRBJ2-7, with 9 bases fitting TRBD2. CDR3 size: 14 residues. V was clipped by 4 bases and J by 5 bases; unmatched bases: 6. Germline values: CDR1 SGHTA, CDR2 FQGNSA. The CDR3 region is CASSYSGRNNEQYF. DNA for the CDR3: TGTGCCAGCAGCTATAGCGGGAGAAATAACGAGCAGTACTTC. Variable domain in full (rest from reference TRBV7-2 and TRBJ2-7): GAGVSQSPSNKVTEKGKDVELRCDPISGHTALYWYRQSLGQGLEFLIYFQGNSAPDKSGLPSDRFSAERTGGSVSTLTIQRTQQEDSAVYLCASSYSGRNNEQYFGPGTRLTVT.

The table lists this clonotype with a few counts. The chain employs TRBV7-2 and TRBJ2-1; the D is unclear. The J call may be incorrect, as the DNA end agrees better with TRBJ2-5. Germline lookup yields CDR1 SGHTA and CDR2 FQGNSA. The CDR3 contains 14 residues. CDR3 nucleotides: TGTGCCAGCAGCTTAGGGGGATTTCGAGAGACCCAGTACTTC. Protein product: CASSLGGFRETQYF.

The chain is built from TRBV9 and TRBJ2-5, with 10 positions matching TRBD2. The J call may be mistaken, given a closer DNA end match to TRBJ2-7. This CDR3 spans 15 amino acids. Germline assignment: CDR1 SGDLS and CDR2 YYNGEE. CDR3: CASSPRIAGGYEQYF. CDR3 bases: TGTGCCAGCAGCCCCCGGATAGCGGGAGGCTACGAGCAGTACTTC.